These T cell receptor beta chains were read from a single sample in a study of response to subunit inactivated influenza vaccine. TCRdb re-analysed the RT-PCR reads in MiXCR, keeping a single row per CDR3 protein. The table includes roughly 290,000 distinct CDR3 sequences, just over 20% detected once. The material sequenced was PBMCs from blood, taken 21 months after vaccination. Every receptor here comes from a man aged 50 to 69 who received an inactivated influenza vaccine. CDR3s include the opening cysteine and the closing phenylalanine or tryptophan. A D gene is named only where the DNA matches it firmly. Clone size appears in some rows only: once, few, many, or a class for an expanded clone.

D gene: NA; J gene: TRBJ1-1; clone size: NA; V gene: TRBV12-3/TRBV12-4; CDR3 protein: CATRENTEAYF; CDR3 DNA: TGTGCCACACGGGAGAACACTGAAGCTTACTTT
D gene: TRBD1; J gene: TRBJ2-2; clone size: NA; V gene: TRBV20-1; CDR3 protein: CSALRDRGGELFF; CDR3 DNA: TGCAGTGCCCTCCGGGACAGAGGTGGGGAGCTGTTTTTT
D gene: NA; J gene: TRBJ1-3; clone size: NA; V gene: TRBV5-1; CDR3 protein: CASSLNSQVGNTIYF; CDR3 DNA: TGCGCCAGCAGCTTAAACTCTCAGGTTGGAAACACCATATATTTT
D gene: NA; J gene: TRBJ2-7; clone size: few; V gene: TRBV5-1; CDR3 protein: CASSLDLSYEQYF; CDR3 DNA: TGCGCCAGCAGCCTGGACCTTTCCTACGAGCAGTACTTC
D gene: NA; J gene: TRBJ1-2; clone size: NA; V gene: TRBV12-3/TRBV12-4; CDR3 protein: CASSADLRSVLNYGYTF; CDR3 DNA: TGTGCCAGCAGTGCGGACCTTCGCAGCGTGCTTAACTATGGCTACACCTTC
D gene: NA; J gene: TRBJ2-7; clone size: few; V gene: TRBV4-2; CDR3 protein: CASSPGAGAYEQYF; CDR3 DNA: TGTGCCAGCAGCCCCGGCGCAGGGGCCTACGAGCAGTACTTC
D gene: TRBD2; J gene: TRBJ2-1; clone size: NA; V gene: TRBV20-1; CDR3 protein: CSVPRAGGHEQFF; CDR3 DNA: TGCAGTGTCCCCAGGGCGGGAGGACATGAGCAGTTCTTC
D gene: NA; J gene: TRBJ2-1; clone size: NA; V gene: TRBV5-1; CDR3 protein: CASSTNLYNEQFF; CDR3 DNA: TGCGCCAGCAGCACAAACCTCTACAATGAGCAGTTCTTC
D gene: NA; J gene: TRBJ2-7; clone size: NA; V gene: TRBV6-5; CDR3 protein: CASSYSIVGTYEQYF; CDR3 DNA: TGTGCCAGCAGTTACTCGATTGTCGGTACCTACGAGCAGTACTTC
D gene: TRBD1; J gene: TRBJ1-5; clone size: few; V gene: TRBV19; CDR3 protein: CASSPRQGQDQPQHF; CDR3 DNA: TGTGCCAGTAGTCCCCGACAGGGCCAAGATCAGCCCCAGCATTTT
D gene: NA; J gene: TRBJ1-2; clone size: many; V gene: TRBV20-1; CDR3 protein: CSATGGGNYGYTF; CDR3 DNA: TGCAGTGCCACGGGGGGGGGCAACTATGGCTACACCTTC
D gene: NA; J gene: TRBJ1-4; clone size: NA; V gene: TRBV11-2; CDR3 protein: CASSLNGATNEKLFF; CDR3 DNA: TGTGCCAGCAGCTTAAACGGAGCAACTAATGAAAAACTGTTTTTT
D gene: NA; J gene: TRBJ1-2; clone size: NA; V gene: TRBV6-1; CDR3 protein: CASSGSPDGNYGYTF; CDR3 DNA: TGTGCCAGCAGTGGCAGTCCGGACGGTAACTATGGCTACACCTTC
D gene: NA; J gene: TRBJ2-7; clone size: NA; V gene: TRBV3-1; CDR3 protein: CASSLSGFRYEQYF; CDR3 DNA: TGTGCCAGCAGCCTCAGCGGTTTCCGTTACGAGCAGTACTTC
D gene: TRBD1; J gene: TRBJ2-7; clone size: many; V gene: TRBV2; CDR3 protein: CASSDGTVREQYF; CDR3 DNA: TGTGCCAGCAGTGATGGGACAGTAAGAGAGCAGTACTTC
D gene: NA; J gene: TRBJ1-2; clone size: NA; V gene: TRBV6-2/TRBV6-3; CDR3 protein: CASSYGQTNYGYTF; CDR3 DNA: TGTGCCAGCAGTTATGGACAGACTAACTATGGCTACACCTTC
D gene: NA; J gene: TRBJ1-5; clone size: few; V gene: TRBV15; CDR3 protein: CATSRERGPQPQHF; CDR3 DNA: TGTGCCACCAGCAGAGAAAGAGGGCCTCAGCCCCAGCATTTT
D gene: TRBD1; J gene: TRBJ2-5; clone size: few; V gene: TRBV20-1; CDR3 protein: CSARPGTGGLQETQYF; CDR3 DNA: TGCAGTGCTAGACCAGGGACAGGGGGATTGCAAGAGACCCAGTACTTC
D gene: NA; J gene: TRBJ1-2; clone size: few; V gene: TRBV30; CDR3 protein: CAWSRDLRGYTF; CDR3 DNA: TGTGCCTGGAGTCGGGACCTCCGGGGCTACACCTTC
D gene: TRBD1; J gene: TRBJ1-2; clone size: many; V gene: TRBV29-1; CDR3 protein: CSVTGTVSGYTF; CDR3 DNA: TGCAGCGTGACGGGGACAGTAAGCGGCTACACCTTC
D gene: NA; J gene: TRBJ2-7; clone size: many; V gene: TRBV5-6; CDR3 protein: CASGPSDYEQYF; CDR3 DNA: TGTGCCAGCGGGCCCTCGGACTACGAGCAGTACTTC
D gene: NA; J gene: TRBJ1-5; clone size: few; V gene: TRBV10-3; CDR3 protein: CAIRADRNQPQHF; CDR3 DNA: TGTGCCATCAGGGCGGATCGCAATCAGCCCCAGCATTTT
D gene: TRBD1; J gene: TRBJ1-5; clone size: NA; V gene: TRBV4-3; CDR3 protein: CASSQTLGDRGSSQPQHF; CDR3 DNA: TGCGCCAGCAGCCAAACCCTTGGGGACAGGGGAAGTAGTCAGCCCCAGCATTTT
D gene: TRBD2; J gene: TRBJ2-1; clone size: NA; V gene: TRBV28; CDR3 protein: CASSLTSGRNEQFF; CDR3 DNA: TGTGCCAGCAGTTTAACTAGCGGGAGAAATGAGCAGTTCTTC
D gene: TRBD1; J gene: TRBJ1-5; clone size: many; V gene: TRBV4-1; CDR3 protein: CASSQGTGSNQPQHF; CDR3 DNA: TGCGCCAGCAGCCAAGGGACAGGTAGTAATCAGCCCCAGCATTTT
D gene: NA; J gene: TRBJ1-5; clone size: NA; V gene: TRBV5-6; CDR3 protein: CASSRGGFLNQPQHF; CDR3 DNA: TGTGCCAGCAGCCGGGGGGGCTTTCTCAATCAGCCCCAGCATTTT
D gene: TRBD1; J gene: TRBJ1-2; clone size: few; V gene: TRBV9; CDR3 protein: CASSAGGGSNPNYGYTF; CDR3 DNA: TGTGCCAGCAGCGCAGGGGGGGGCTCGAACCCTAACTATGGCTACACCTTC
D gene: NA; J gene: TRBJ2-1; clone size: NA; V gene: TRBV5-1; CDR3 protein: CASSLEGTFGDEQFF; CDR3 DNA: TGCGCCAGCAGCTTGGAGGGGACATTTGGGGATGAGCAGTTCTTC
D gene: NA; J gene: TRBJ1-1; clone size: few; V gene: TRBV12-3/TRBV12-4; CDR3 protein: CASSFPGSGEAFF; CDR3 DNA: TGTGCCAGCAGTTTCCCCGGATCTGGCGAAGCTTTCTTT
D gene: TRBD2; J gene: TRBJ2-3; clone size: NA; V gene: TRBV7-3; CDR3 protein: CASSPTGTSMDTQYF; CDR3 DNA: TGTGCCAGCAGCCCAACAGGGACTAGCATGGATACGCAGTATTTT
D gene: NA; J gene: TRBJ2-7; clone size: NA; V gene: TRBV7-6; CDR3 protein: CASSSTAAYEQYF; CDR3 DNA: TGTGCCAGCAGCTCCACAGCCGCCTACGAGCAGTACTTC
D gene: NA; J gene: TRBJ1-5; clone size: NA; V gene: TRBV27; CDR3 protein: CASSNRLNSNQPQHF; CDR3 DNA: TGTGCCAGCAGTAATCGACTGAATAGCAATCAGCCCCAGCATTTT
D gene: TRBD1; J gene: TRBJ1-5; clone size: few; V gene: TRBV7-2; CDR3 protein: CASSAGQGQPQHF; CDR3 DNA: TGTGCCAGCAGCGCCGGACAGGGCCAGCCCCAGCATTTT
D gene: NA; J gene: TRBJ1-2; clone size: NA; V gene: TRBV3-1; CDR3 protein: CASSQMDGNYGYTF; CDR3 DNA: TGTGCCAGCAGCCAGATGGACGGTAACTATGGCTACACCTTC
D gene: NA; J gene: TRBJ1-3; clone size: few; V gene: TRBV11-2; CDR3 protein: CASRKGQSSGNTIYF; CDR3 DNA: TGTGCCAGCAGAAAAGGACAGAGCTCTGGAAACACCATATATTTT
D gene: NA; J gene: TRBJ1-1; clone size: few; V gene: TRBV28; CDR3 protein: CASSLMTVNTEAFF; CDR3 DNA: TGTGCCAGCAGTTTAATGACGGTGAACACTGAAGCTTTCTTT
D gene: NA; J gene: TRBJ1-4; clone size: few; V gene: TRBV2; CDR3 protein: CASSNQGRANEKLFF; CDR3 DNA: TGTGCCAGCAGTAACCAGGGTAGGGCTAATGAAAAACTGTTTTTT
D gene: TRBD2; J gene: TRBJ2-1; clone size: NA; V gene: TRBV15; CDR3 protein: CATRGGSYNEQFF; CDR3 DNA: TGTGCCACGCGCGGGGGATCCTACAATGAGCAGTTCTTC
D gene: NA; J gene: TRBJ2-7; clone size: NA; V gene: TRBV12-3/TRBV12-4; CDR3 protein: CASSRGQGGKLYEQYF; CDR3 DNA: TGTGCCAGCAGTCGCGGACAGGGAGGGAAGTTGTACGAGCAGTACTTC
D gene: NA; J gene: TRBJ2-5; clone size: few; V gene: TRBV27; CDR3 protein: CASSLGDGPEETQYF; CDR3 DNA: TGTGCCAGCAGTTTAGGGGACGGCCCCGAAGAGACCCAGTACTTC
D gene: NA; J gene: TRBJ2-2; clone size: NA; V gene: TRBV7-4; CDR3 protein: CASSPRRDGSTGELFF; CDR3 DNA: TGTGCCAGCAGCCCTCGTAGGGACGGCAGTACCGGGGAGCTGTTTTTT
D gene: NA; J gene: TRBJ1-5; clone size: NA; V gene: TRBV10-1; CDR3 protein: CASSDTPDPFRQAINQPQHF; CDR3 DNA: TGCGCCAGCAGTGATACCCCAGACCCGTTTAGACAGGCGATCAATCAGCCCCAGCATTTT
D gene: NA; J gene: TRBJ1-2; clone size: NA; V gene: TRBV3-1; CDR3 protein: CASSQESERGGYTF; CDR3 DNA: TGTGCCAGCAGCCAAGAAAGTGAGCGCGGTGGCTACACCTTC
D gene: NA; J gene: TRBJ2-4; clone size: NA; V gene: TRBV29-1; CDR3 protein: CSVETRGAKNIQYF; CDR3 DNA: TGCAGCGTTGAAACTCGAGGGGCCAAAAACATTCAGTACTTC
D gene: NA; J gene: TRBJ1-1; clone size: NA; V gene: TRBV10-3; CDR3 protein: CAISAARDTEAFF; CDR3 DNA: TGTGCCATCAGTGCAGCAAGAGACACTGAAGCTTTCTTT
D gene: TRBD1; J gene: TRBJ1-4; clone size: many; V gene: TRBV7-2; CDR3 protein: CASSLAGQGAGEKLFF; CDR3 DNA: TGTGCCAGCAGCTTAGCCGGACAGGGGGCGGGAGAAAAACTGTTTTTT
D gene: NA; J gene: TRBJ2-1; clone size: NA; V gene: TRBV4-3; CDR3 protein: CASSQESRYNEQFF; CDR3 DNA: TGCGCCAGCAGCCAAGAATCGCGATACAATGAGCAGTTCTTC
D gene: NA; J gene: TRBJ1-5; clone size: few; V gene: TRBV6-5; CDR3 protein: CASSWIVSVGVWNQPQHF; CDR3 DNA: TGTGCCAGCAGTTGGATAGTTTCAGTTGGGGTTTGGAATCAGCCCCAGCATTTT
D gene: NA; J gene: TRBJ1-5; clone size: NA; V gene: TRBV19; CDR3 protein: CASSIGTGLISNQPQHF; CDR3 DNA: TGTGCCAGTAGTATAGGTACAGGACTTATTAGCAATCAGCCCCAGCATTTT
D gene: TRBD1; J gene: TRBJ2-7; clone size: NA; V gene: TRBV29-1; CDR3 protein: CSAGQDPYEQYF; CDR3 DNA: TGCAGCGCAGGACAGGATCCCTACGAGCAGTACTTC
D gene: TRBD2; J gene: TRBJ2-4; clone size: NA; V gene: TRBV28; CDR3 protein: CASSSPRRGGYIQYF; CDR3 DNA: TGTGCCAGCAGTTCACCCCGCCGGGGGGGGTACATTCAGTACTTC
D gene: NA; J gene: TRBJ2-2; clone size: NA; V gene: TRBV27; CDR3 protein: CASSPGIELTGELFF; CDR3 DNA: TGTGCCAGCAGTCCCGGGATCGAACTCACCGGGGAGCTGTTTTTT
D gene: NA; J gene: TRBJ2-4; clone size: few; V gene: TRBV11-2; CDR3 protein: CASSLTLAKNIQYF; CDR3 DNA: TGTGCCAGCAGCTTAACCCTAGCCAAAAACATTCAGTACTTC